Listed here is a single T cell receptor beta chain. Its antigen is unidentified. In TCRdb, the reads were re-called with MiXCR into one record per CDR3 protein. The profile covers approximately 1,000,000 distinct CDR3 sequences, with approximately 32% appearing a single time and under 15% taken by the ten largest. This sample was taken from a study of T cell repertoires in cytomegalovirus infection. Whole-study context: TCR beta signatures that were public indicated CMV infection and matching HLA type. Regarding the study as a whole: HLA-C-restricted CMV-specific TCR beta clonotypes prevailed in the ex vivo response.

The CDR3 has 18 amino acids. Trimming took 2 bases from V and 2 from J; bases not matched to a gene: 14. The germline V gene encodes CDR1 MNHEY and CDR2 SVGAGI. The sequence was collected from a human donor in good health (CMV status not recorded). Some clones in this sample may be carry-over from other donors' samples. This specimen consisted of cultured CD8+ T cells from PBMCs, obtained from culture after CMV antigen stimulation. The chain uses TRBV6-5 and TRBJ2-7; 8 nucleotides agree with TRBD1. CDR3 coding DNA: TGTGCCAGCAGTTACCTCAGCGTAGACAGGGGATTCACCTACGAGCAGTACTTC. This translates into CASSYLSVDRGFTYEQYF.